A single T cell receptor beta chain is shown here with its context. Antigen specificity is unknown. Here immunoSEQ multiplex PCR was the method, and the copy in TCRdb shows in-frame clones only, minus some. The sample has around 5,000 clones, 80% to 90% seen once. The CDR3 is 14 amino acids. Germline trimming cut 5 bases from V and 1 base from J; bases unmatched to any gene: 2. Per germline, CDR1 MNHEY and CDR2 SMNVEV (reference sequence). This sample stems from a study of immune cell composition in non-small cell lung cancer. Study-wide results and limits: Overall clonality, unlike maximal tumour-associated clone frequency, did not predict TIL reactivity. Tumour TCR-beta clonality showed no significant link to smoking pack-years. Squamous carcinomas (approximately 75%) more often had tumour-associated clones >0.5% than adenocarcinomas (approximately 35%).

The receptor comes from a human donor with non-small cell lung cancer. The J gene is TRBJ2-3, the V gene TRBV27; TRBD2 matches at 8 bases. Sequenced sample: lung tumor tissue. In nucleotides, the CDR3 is TGTGCCAGCAGTCTACTAGCGGGCACAGATACGCAGTATTTT. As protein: CASSLLAGTDTQYF.